The 3 T cell receptor beta chains listed next were all sequenced from one sample in a study of shared clonotypes between healthy human individuals. Naive-designated CD8 cells lacked CD45RO, were positively enriched for CCR7, and omitted terminally differentiated effector memory CD45RA+ cells. Measured with immunoSEQ multiplex PCR; TCRdb has only the in-frame clones, and not every one. The table shows about 700,000 clones, with about 91% occurring only once. Sample: naive CD8+ T cells sorted from blood. The origin of the receptors is a man younger than 45 in good health.

This chain connects TRBV6-1 to TRBJ1-5; the D is unclear. CDR3 length: 12 amino acids. Germline CDR1 and CDR2: MNHNS and SASEGT. V was clipped by 3 bases and J by 11 bases, with 11 bases between them. The CDR3 coding sequence is TGTGCCAGCAGTGACCAATCTGAGGCCCAGCATTTT. Amino acids: CASSDQSEAQHF.

The J gene is TRBJ2-7, the V gene TRBV5-5; 10 bases are a match to TRBD2. CDR3 length equals 16 residues. J gave up 2 bases and V 0 bases, and 5 bases lay outside the gene matches. Per germline, CDR1 SGHKS and CDR2 YYEKEE (reference sequence). The CDR3 spells CASSLDGTSGTYEQYF. The CDR3, as DNA: TGTGCCAGCAGCTTGGACGGAACTAGCGGGACCTACGAGCAGTACTTC.

This clone has just one count. This specimen includes other DNA sequences encoding the same CDR3. The chain uses TRBV9 and TRBJ2-7; D is ambiguous. Germline V CDR1 and CDR2: SGDLS, YYNGEE. V lost 2 bases and J 0 bases, leaving 9 bases between the germline ends. This CDR3 has 14 residues. Here the CDR3 DNA reads TGTGCCAGCAGCGTCGACGGAGCCTCCTACGAGCAGTACTTC. This encodes CASSVDGASYEQYF.